This T cell receptor beta chain is from a study of T cell repertoires in cytomegalovirus infection. TCRdb fed the reads into MiXCR, producing one record per CDR3 protein. The sample comprises around 130,000 distinct CDR3 sequences, almost 9% of which are singletons, and 10% rests with the top ten. The germline gives CDR1 LGHNA, CDR2 YNFKEQ. V lost 1 base and J lost 3; bases outside the gene matches: 0. The CDR3 is 14 amino acids. The sequence was obtained from a human donor in good health (CMV status not recorded). Some clones in this sample may be carry-over from other donors' samples. The gene calls are TRBV4-2 and TRBJ2-1; 7 nucleotides match TRBD2. Sequencing was performed on PBMCs. CDR3 protein: CASSQASGYNEQFF. CDR3 bases: TGTGCCAGCAGCCAAGCTAGCGGCTACAATGAGCAGTTCTTC.